This is a list of T cell receptor beta chains from one sample in a study of blood T cell repertoires in COVID-19. Only in-frame clones appear in the TCRdb table, and some are missing; sequencing was by immunoSEQ multiplex PCR. Of some 190,000 clones listed, approximately 83% are singletons. The sequencing input was peripheral blood. These receptors were obtained from a human donor with active or convalescent COVID-19. The donor label of this sample is uncertain. The CDR3 runs from the conserved cysteine through the conserved F or W. D genes are given only for firm matches.

V gene	D gene	CDR3 protein
TRBV7-9	TRBD1	CASSSDREDEKLFF
TRBV24-1	-	CATSDFGGSGPQHF
TRBV4-1	TRBD1	CASSHTGQGKKFF
TRBV7-2	-	CASSLAGALGEQYF
TRBV5-8	TRBD1	CASSPGTGRNQPQHF
TRBV15	-	CATRQPNQPQHF
TRBV27	TRBD1	CAVGQGNQPQHF
TRBV3-1/TRBV3-2	TRBD2	CASSPGLAGGPRTGELFF
TRBV7-2	-	CASSPTSSPYSNQPQHF
TRBV5-1	-	CASRRQGNTEAFF
TRBV30	-	CAWSSGLPYNEQFF
TRBV19	-	CASSIGPPGETQYF
TRBV28	-	CASSKFREGVDTEAFF
TRBV24-1	TRBD1	CALIGTGNAKGEASQFF
TRBV5-4	-	CASSLELAGPYEQYF
TRBV7-2	-	CASSFHSQNTESFF
TRBV6-5	-	CASSKREATNEKLFF
TRBV30	-	CAWIPVSQETQYF
TRBV5-1	-	CASSFSGARGLEQYF
TRBV19	TRBD1	CASSMLGGGIRFDRGLSAQHF
TRBV5-4	-	CASSAAGAHEKLFF
TRBV3-1/TRBV3-2	-	CASSQDLSRGHEQFF